Following are 4 T cell receptor beta chains from one sample sequenced in a study of regulatory T cells in long-lasting Graves disease. iRepertoire HTBI primers and Arm-PCR of CDR3 regions built TCR beta libraries. MiXCR was run by TCRdb on the multiplex PCR reads, yielding one entry per CDR3 protein. The sample comprises 250,000 or so distinct CDR3 sequences, 20% to 25% of which are singletons, and over 11% rests with the top ten. The time point: newly diagnosed GD, antithyroid drugs for less than 3 months. The TCR library was made from RNA extracted from PBMCs. Sequenced material: peripheral blood mononuclear cells (PBMCs), taken at new diagnosis, from a patient treated with antithyroid drugs. All receptors come from a female donor with Graves disease.

Only a few counts were recorded for this clonotype. The J gene is TRBJ1-2, the V gene TRBV14; TRBD1 might be the D (5 bases). The CDR3 contains 15 residues. The germline CDR1 and CDR2 sequences are SGHDN and FVKESK. Trimming left V 0 bases short and J 4 bases short, with 12 bases between. CDR3 coding DNA: TGTGCCAGCAGCCAAGATATGCAGGGCGCCTATGGCTACACCTTC. It translates to CASSQDMQGAYGYTF.

This clonotype was seen many times. The rearrangement uses TRBV10-3 and TRBJ2-1, with a weak D call TRBD2 (7 bases). With 2 bases removed from V and 6 bases from J, the gap between germline ends came to 14 bases. The CDR3 has 15 amino acids. Per the germline V gene, CDR1 is ENHRY and CDR2 is SYGVKD. CDR3 sequence reads: CAISERGGPTNEQFF. The DNA of the CDR3 is TGTGCCATCAGTGAGAGGGGGGGGCCAACCAATGAGCAGTTCTTC.

This clonotype was counted ten times or more. The chain recombines TRBV7-2 with TRBJ2-7; D not certain. This CDR3 spans 15 amino acids. Germline V lookup: CDR1 SGHTA, CDR2 FQGNSA. V was pared by 3 bases and J by 0 bases, with 12 bases between. The CDR3 coding sequence is TGTGCCAGCAGCTTCTCGGGCCAAAGCTCCTACGAGCAGTACTTC. It translates to CASSFSGQSSYEQYF.

This clonotype was found many times. This rearrangement joins TRBV20-1 to TRBJ2-5; D might be TRBD1 (6 bases). The CDR3 is made up of 12 amino acids. The V and J ends lost 6 bases and 2 bases respectively, with 10 bases between them. The germline V gene has CDR1 DFQATT and CDR2 SNEGSKA (reference sequence). The CDR3 sequence is CSATTGQETQYF. CDR3 DNA: TGCAGTGCCACAACAGGGCAAGAGACCCAGTACTTC.